The rows below give T cell receptor beta chains drawn from one sample of a study of cytomegalovirus exposure and HLA in healthy donors. Method: immunoSEQ multiplex PCR; TCRdb's copy keeps in-frame clones and lacks some. This sample has some 130,000 clones, with roughly four fifths found just once. Sequences were obtained from PBMCs. All receptors come from a male donor in good health and CMV-seropositive. The CDR3 runs from the conserved cysteine through the conserved F or W. The D gene is left open where the match is weak. The size of a clone is reported for some rows only, either as once, few or many, or as a class for expanded clones.

CASSIDRAGGTDTQYF,TGTGCCAGTAGTATTGACCGGGCGGGTGGCACAGATACGCAGTATTTT,.,TRBJ2-3,.,TRBV19
CASSQDLRNYGYTF,TGCGCCAGCAGCCAAGATCTACGAAACTATGGCTACACCTTC,.,TRBJ1-2,.,TRBV4-3
CASSSKRELSYEQYF,TGTGCCAGCAGTTCGAAGCGGGAGCTCTCCTACGAGCAGTACTTC,.,TRBJ2-7,TRBD2,TRBV28
CASSTYGGGNQPQHF,TGTGCCAGTAGTACGTACGGTGGAGGAAATCAGCCCCAGCATTTT,.,TRBJ1-5,.,TRBV19
CASSLGTGTGGTDTQYF,TGTGCCAGCAGCTTGGGCACCGGGACAGGGGGAACAGATACGCAGTATTTT,.,TRBJ2-3,TRBD1,TRBV11-3
CATKPEGSGNTIYF,TGTGCCACTAAACCAGAGGGAAGCGGAAACACCATATATTTT,.,TRBJ1-3,.,TRBV15
CSSSLGYGGKNYNEQFF,TGTTCCAGCAGCTTAGGATATGGGGGCAAAAATTACAATGAGCAGTTCTTC,.,TRBJ2-1,.,TRBV7-9
CASKASGSTDTQYF,TGTGCCAGCAAGGCTAGCGGTAGCACAGATACGCAGTATTTT,.,TRBJ2-3,TRBD2,TRBV9
CASRHSGSGANVLTF,TGTGCCAGCAGGCATAGCGGGAGCGGGGCCAACGTCCTGACTTTC,.,TRBJ2-6,TRBD2,TRBV28
CASNYSRESYNEQFF,TGTGCCAGCAATTATTCCAGGGAAAGTTACAATGAGCAGTTCTTC,.,TRBJ2-1,.,TRBV6-5
CASSLFQGTEAFF,TGTGCCAGCAGTTTATTTCAGGGCACTGAAGCTTTCTTT,.,TRBJ1-1,.,TRBV27
CASSESAGGKDTQYF,TGTGCCAGCAGTGAATCCGCGGGCGGAAAGGATACGCAGTATTTT,.,TRBJ2-3,.,TRBV25-1
CASFKTGGYYEQYF,TGTGCCAGCTTTAAGACGGGAGGGTACTACGAGCAGTACTTC,.,TRBJ2-7,TRBD2,TRBV27
CASSAEGRGLDEQYF,TGCGCCAGCAGCGCCGAGGGCAGGGGTCTCGACGAGCAGTACTTC,.,TRBJ2-7,.,TRBV5-1
CASSLVGPDNEQFF,TGCGCCAGCAGCTTGGTGGGGCCAGACAATGAGCAGTTCTTC,.,TRBJ2-1,.,TRBV5-1
CASSLSREVGNEQFF,TGTGCCAGCAGTTTATCACGGGAAGTGGGAAATGAGCAGTTCTTC,.,TRBJ2-1,.,TRBV27
CASSQQGGVETQYF,TGCGCCAGCAGCCAGCAGGGAGGGGTGGAGACCCAGTACTTC,few,TRBJ2-5,TRBD2,TRBV5-4
CASSPARDRVRFRTDTQYF,TGTGCCAGCAGCCCAGCCCGGGACAGGGTTCGGTTCCGGACAGATACGCAGTATTTT,.,TRBJ2-3,.,TRBV21-1
CASSVERGLGGDTQYF,TGTGCCAGCAGTGTCGAGAGGGGGTTGGGGGGGGATACGCAGTATTTT,.,TRBJ2-3,.,TRBV6-1
CATSEGGQSYNEQFF,TGTGCCACCAGCGAAGGTGGACAGTCATACAATGAGCAGTTCTTC,.,TRBJ2-1,.,TRBV15
CAWSVFGLTYEQYF,TGTGCCTGGAGTGTGTTTGGACTGACCTACGAGCAGTACTTC,once,TRBJ2-7,.,TRBV30
CASSLAGNYEQYF,TGTGCCAGCAGTTTGGCGGGAAACTACGAGCAGTACTTC,.,TRBJ2-7,.,TRBV27
CSAQALETQYF,TGCAGTGCCCAGGCATTGGAGACCCAGTACTTC,.,TRBJ2-5,.,TRBV20-1
CASQTLAKNSQYF,TGTGCCAGCCAGACTCTAGCCAAAAACAGTCAGTACTTC,.,TRBJ2-4,.,TRBV27
CASSEGQSGYTF,TGTGCCAGCAGTGAAGGACAAAGTGGCTACACCTTC,few,TRBJ1-2,.,TRBV6-1
CASSQDSPRTRESYEQYF,TGTGCCAGCAGCCAAGATTCCCCGCGGACCAGGGAATCCTACGAGCAGTACTTC,.,TRBJ2-7,.,TRBV4-2
CASSLTTGLETDTQYF,TGTGCCAGCAGCTTGACCACAGGGTTGGAGACAGATACGCAGTATTTT,.,TRBJ2-3,.,TRBV7-6
CASSLGGPYNEQFF,TGTGCCAGCAGTTTAGGTGGGCCCTACAATGAGCAGTTCTTC,.,TRBJ2-1,.,TRBV28
CAFGGYEQFF,TGTGCCTTCGGAGGGTACGAGCAGTTCTTC,.,TRBJ2-1,.,TRBV10-3
CASSLGAGWLYEQYF,TGTGCCAGCAGTTTAGGGGCAGGGTGGTTGTACGAGCAGTACTTC,.,TRBJ2-7,.,TRBV27
CASRELAGGPYEQYF,TGTGCCAGCAGGGAACTAGCGGGAGGGCCCTACGAGCAGTACTTC,.,TRBJ2-7,TRBD2,TRBV5-6
CASSIGTGSYEQYF,TGTGCCAGTAGTATAGGGACAGGCTCCTACGAGCAGTACTTC,few,TRBJ2-7,TRBD1,TRBV19
CAWSVRGGTEAFF,TGTGCCTGGAGTGTACGGGGGGGCACTGAAGCTTTCTTT,once,TRBJ1-1,.,TRBV30
CASSLKAGALDEQFF,TGTGCCAGCAGCTTAAAGGCAGGGGCCCTCGATGAGCAGTTCTTC,.,TRBJ2-1,.,TRBV11-3
CASSEQEVLEPQHF,TGTGCCAGCAGTGAACAAGAGGTTTTGGAGCCCCAGCATTTT,.,TRBJ1-5,.,TRBV6-1
CASSTRTGSSNLYGYTF,TGTGCCAGTAGTACCAGGACAGGTTCCTCTAACCTATATGGCTACACCTTC,.,TRBJ1-2,TRBD1,TRBV19
CASAIKNIQYF,TGCGCCAGCGCGATAAAAAACATTCAGTACTTC,.,TRBJ2-4,.,TRBV23-1
CASSQDRGDYGYTF,TGCGCCAGCAGCCAAGACAGGGGAGACTATGGCTACACCTTC,.,TRBJ1-2,.,TRBV4-3
CASSPGTGVETQYF,TGTGCCAGCAGCCCCGGGACAGGGGTAGAGACCCAGTACTTC,.,TRBJ2-5,TRBD1,TRBV7-8
CAWSGASAIKNF,TGTGCCTGGAGTGGTGCTAGCGCCATCAAGAATTTT,.,TRBJ2-3,.,TRBV30
CSVDRDRGRGEQFF,TGCAGCGTAGACCGGGACAGGGGGCGTGGTGAGCAGTTCTTC,.,TRBJ2-1,TRBD1,TRBV29-1
CASSLVGAGNYGYTF,TGTGCCAGCAGCTTAGTGGGCGCAGGTAACTATGGCTACACCTTC,.,TRBJ1-2,.,TRBV11-2
CASSQDRFGLAGGDEQYF,TGCGCCAGCAGCCAAGATAGGTTCGGTCTAGCGGGAGGAGACGAGCAGTACTTC,.,TRBJ2-7,TRBD2,TRBV4-1
CASSDLAGEQFF,TGTGCTAGCAGCGACCTGGCAGGGGAGCAGTTCTTC,.,TRBJ2-1,.,TRBV7-7
CASSQDETGSGNTIYF,TGCGCCAGCAGCCAAGATGAAACAGGGAGTGGAAACACCATATATTTT,.,TRBJ1-3,.,TRBV4-1
CASSFRGFQETQYF,TGTGCCAGCAGTTTCAGGGGCTTCCAAGAGACCCAGTACTTC,.,TRBJ2-5,.,TRBV27
CASSPGEPSGNAIYF,TGTGCCAGCAGCCCAGGGGAACCCTCTGGAAACGCCATATATTTT,once,TRBJ1-3,.,TRBV4-2
CASSYDRFNTEAFF,TGTGCCAGCAGCTACGACAGATTTAACACTGAAGCTTTCTTT,.,TRBJ1-1,.,TRBV7-9
CASSPIAGSYNEQFF,TGTGCCAGCTCACCGATAGCGGGGTCCTACAATGAGCAGTTCTTC,.,TRBJ2-1,TRBD2,TRBV18
CASSYWGPSRADTQYF,TGTGCCAGCAGTTACTGGGGCCCCTCGAGAGCAGATACGCAGTATTTT,.,TRBJ2-3,.,TRBV6-5
CASSQDIDRPIHNEQFF,TGTGCCAGCAGCCAAGACATTGACAGGCCGATCCACAATGAGCAGTTCTTC,.,TRBJ2-1,.,TRBV4-2
CAGGQGNGNQPQHF,TGTGCCGGGGGACAGGGGAACGGCAATCAGCCCCAGCATTTT,.,TRBJ1-5,TRBD1,TRBV2
CSVEPGDYGYTF,TGCAGCGTTGAACCAGGGGACTATGGCTACACCTTC,.,TRBJ1-2,.,TRBV29-1
CASSVTGETEAFF,TGTGCCAGCAGCGTGACAGGGGAAACTGAAGCTTTCTTT,.,TRBJ1-1,TRBD1,TRBV5-4
CASNSPGTGLNTEAFF,TGTGCCAGCAATAGTCCCGGGACAGGTTTGAACACTGAAGCTTTCTTT,few,TRBJ1-1,TRBD1,TRBV19
CASSLFGTGGNGGNTIYF,TGTGCCAGCAGCTTATTTGGGACAGGGGGCAATGGTGGAAACACCATATATTTT,.,TRBJ1-3,TRBD1,TRBV7-9
CAWSADMGNEQFF,TGTGCCTGGAGTGCGGACATGGGCAATGAGCAGTTCTTC,.,TRBJ2-1,.,TRBV30
CASSQRQYNEQFF,TGCGCCAGCAGCCAAAGACAGTACAATGAGCAGTTCTTC,.,TRBJ2-1,.,TRBV4-1
CASSHLGGRQGIETQYF,TGTGCCAGCAGCCACCTGGGGGGCAGACAGGGAATAGAGACCCAGTACTTC,.,TRBJ2-5,.,TRBV14
CASSRDNPYEQYF,TGTGCCAGCAGCCGGGACAACCCCTACGAGCAGTACTTC,.,TRBJ2-7,.,TRBV5-6